Listed here are 11 T cell receptor beta chains from one sample, sequenced in a study of T cells and Merkel cell carcinoma outcomes (dated by TCRdb to the early 2020s). Receptor libraries were prepared by the immunoSEQ multiplex PCR assay. TCRdb took this table from immuneACCESS and kept in-frame rearrangements with V and J called. Such tables lack part of the clones; where checked against another copy, unresolved V genes explain under half of the gap, and the rest is unexplained. This sample comprises under 2,500 clones, roughly 89% of them detected only once. The top ten clonotypes cover over 2% of the sample. The sequencing sample was made of tumor tissue from Merkel cell carcinoma. Receptors were obtained from a human donor with Merkel cell carcinoma.

The genes are TRBV11-2 and TRBJ2-2; D remains ambiguous. V was shortened by 0 bases and J by 1 base, with 9 bases between the two germline ends. The germline CDR1 and CDR2 sequences are SGHAT and FQNNGV. The CDR3 consists of 16 residues. This CDR3 is CASSLDSRLNTGELFF. In nucleotides, the CDR3 is TGTGCCAGCAGCTTAGATTCCCGCTTGAACACCGGGGAGCTGTTTTTT. The whole variable domain, filled in from reference TRBV11-2 and TRBJ2-2, reads EAGVAQSPRYKIIEKRQSVAFWCNPISGHATLYWYQQILGQGPKLLIQFQNNGVVDDSQLPKDRFSAERLKGVDSTLKIQPAKLEDSAVYLCASSLDSRLNTGELFFGEGSRLTVL.

This clone was found a few times. The rearrangement uses TRBV7-3 and TRBJ2-2; D is unclear. Germline V gene data show CDR1 as SGHTA and CDR2 as FQGTGA. The CDR3 has 12 residues. Between the trimmed V and J ends, which lost 6 bases and 8 bases, there was a span of 10 bases. CDR3 nucleotides: TGTGCCAGCAGTACCAAATGGGGGGAGCTGTTTTTT. Amino acids: CASSTKWGELFF.

The V call is TRBV10-1, the J call TRBJ2-7; D not certain. The CDR3 totals 11 residues. The germline gives CDR1 WNHNN, CDR2 SYGVQD (reference sequence). Trimming took off 2 bases at V and 3 bases at J, with 2 bases between the two ends. For the CDR3, the DNA is TGCGCCAGCAGTGAGGGCTACGAGCAGTACTTC. Protein product: CASSEGYEQYF.

V usage is TRBV11-2 and J usage is TRBJ1-2; D is perhaps TRBD1 (5 bases). V shed 5 bases and J shed 0 bases, with 13 bases lying between them. CDR3 length: 15 residues. Germline V gives CDR1 SGHAT, CDR2 FQNNGV. CDR3 amino acids: CASSPARGTNYGYTF. CDR3 coding DNA: TGTGCCAGCAGCCCCGCTAGGGGTACTAACTATGGCTACACCTTC. Combining the CDR3 with reference TRBV11-2 and TRBJ1-2 gives the whole variable domain EAGVAQSPRYKIIEKRQSVAFWCNPISGHATLYWYQQILGQGPKLLIQFQNNGVVDDSQLPKDRFSAERLKGVDSTLKIQPAKLEDSAVYLCASSPARGTNYGYTFGSGTRLTVV.

This chain connects TRBV4-1 to TRBJ2-1; perhaps TRBD1 as D (5 bases). The CDR3 covers 12 residues. The germline V and J ends were trimmed by 4 bases and 10 bases, with 11 bases remaining between them. Germline V lookup: CDR1 MGHRA, CDR2 YSYEKL. The CDR3 nucleotides are TGCGCCAGCAGCCCCGACAGAGGCGAGCAGTTCTTC. Protein: CASSPDRGEQFF.

This clone appeared a single time. This chain uses TRBV5-1 with TRBJ1-4; D is ambiguous. The CDR3 is 14 residues long. Trimming cost V 0 bases and J 0 bases, with 3 bases left between them. Germline CDR1 reads SGHRS; CDR2 reads YFSETQ. DNA of the CDR3: TGCGCCAGCAGCTTGGGTGCAACTAATGAAAAACTGTTTTTT. It is translated as CASSLGATNEKLFF.

As to this clone: The junction departs from germline at one end; a sequencing error may be responsible. The sample holds other DNA sequences that translate to the same CDR3. The chain joins TRBV10-2 to TRBJ1-2; D not resolved. The CDR3 has 14 residues. The germline CDR1 and CDR2 sequences are WSHSY and SAAADI. CDR3 nucleotide sequence: TGCGCCAGCAGTGAGTTTCGTAATAACTATGGCTACACCTTT. Translated, it gives CASSEFRNNYGYTF.

The V gene is TRBV2, the J gene TRBJ2-5; no reliable D call. Trimming pared 2 bases from V and 5 bases from J, leaving 15 bases between. This CDR3 region has 15 residues. The germline CDR1 and CDR2 sequences are SNHLY and FYNNEI. The CDR3 sequence is CASSEWVGREETQYF. The CDR3 DNA reads as TGTGCCAGCAGTGAATGGGTTGGACGTGAGGAGACCCAGTACTTC.

The chain links TRBV7-9 to TRBJ1-4; tentatively, D is TRBD1 (6 bases). The V end lost 6 bases, the J end lost 4 bases, and 6 bases lay between the germline ends. CDR1 is SEHNR, CDR2 FQNEAQ, per germline (reference sequence). This CDR3 spans 12 amino acids. The CDR3 region is CASRDSNEKLFF. The DNA of the CDR3 is TGTGCCAGCAGGGACAGTAATGAAAAACTGTTTTTT.

This clone was observed a few times. The chain recombines TRBV19 with TRBJ1-2; maybe TRBD1 (6 bases). In germline, CDR1 is LNHDA, CDR2 SQIVND (reference sequence). CDR3 length: 15 residues. Trimming took off 0 bases at V and 3 bases at J, with 11 bases between the two ends. The CDR3 DNA reads as TGTGCCAGTAGTATAGATGGCAGGGGTGACTATGGCTACACCTTC. It yields the protein CASSIDGRGDYGYTF.

In this sample, this clone is large. The V and J genes are TRBV5-1 and TRBJ2-7; D ambiguous. V shed 1 base and J shed 7 bases, with 9 bases lying between them. Germline-derived CDR1 and CDR2 are SGHRS and YFSETQ. This CDR3 is 12 amino acids long. CDR3 in DNA: TGCGCCAGCAGCTTGACCCCGGCGGAGCAGTACTTC. Translation gives CASSLTPAEQYF.